The 26 T cell receptor beta chains reported below all come from one sample, sequenced in a study of blood T cell repertoires in COVID-19. Assay: immunoSEQ multiplex PCR; the TCRdb copy retains only in-frame clones and omits some. Here the sample spans 130,000 to 150,000 clones, 70% to 85% being singletons. The sample comprised peripheral blood. These receptors were collected from a man between 60 and 75 years old with active or convalescent COVID-19.

This rearrangement joins TRBV5-6 to TRBJ1-2, with D possibly TRBD1 on 5 matching bases. This CDR3 is 12 amino acids long. V dropped 5 bases and J dropped 4 bases, with 9 bases sitting between them. Germline CDR1 and CDR2: SGHDT and YYEEEE. The CDR3 bases are TGTGCCAGCAGTCGAGACAGCTATGGCTACACCTTC. Protein product: CASSRDSYGYTF.

The rearrangement joins TRBV18 to TRBJ1-4; maybe TRBD1 (5 bases). This CDR3 is 14 amino acids long. Trimming cost V 6 bases and J 7 bases, with 15 bases left between them. In germline, CDR1 is KGHSH, CDR2 LQKENI. The CDR3 reads CASSIREGVEKLFF. The CDR3 region has the DNA TGTGCCAGCTCGATCAGGGAAGGGGTTGAAAAACTGTTTTTT. Variable domain in full (rest from reference TRBV18 and TRBJ1-4): NAGVMQNPRHLVRRRGQEARLRCSPMKGHSHVYWYRQLPEEGLKFMVYLQKENIIDESGMPKERFSAEFPKEGPSILRIQQVVRGDSAAYFCASSIREGVEKLFFGSGTQLSVL.

The chain links TRBV5-1 to TRBJ1-1; unclear D gene. The V end was cut by 3 bases, the J end by 0 bases, with 12 bases between. The CDR3 is made up of 15 amino acids. Per germline, CDR1 SGHRS and CDR2 YFSETQ. CDR3 amino acids: CASSSVPDMNTEAFF. As DNA, the CDR3 is TGCGCCAGCAGCTCAGTTCCAGACATGAACACTGAAGCTTTCTTT.

The J gene is TRBJ2-5, the V gene TRBV3-1 (or the pseudogene TRBV3-2), with TRBD1 identical over 9 bases. The CDR3 runs to 15 residues. Per germline, CDR1 LGHDT and CDR2 YNNKEL (reference sequence). The junction had 5 bases not matched to a gene; V was cut back by 5 bases and J by 1 base. The CDR3 DNA sequence: TGTGCCAGCAGCTCAAGGGACAGGGTCCAAGAGACCCAGTACTTC. This translates into CASSSRDRVQETQYF.

The rearrangement uses TRBV28 and TRBJ2-1; maybe TRBD2 (6 bases). The germline gives CDR1 MDHEN, CDR2 SYDVKM. V was trimmed by 4 bases and J by 0 bases, leaving 7 bases between them. This CDR3 is 14 amino acids long. The DNA of the CDR3 is TGTGCCAGCAGTTGGCGGGACTCCTACAATGAGCAGTTCTTC. Residues: CASSWRDSYNEQFF.

This clone has a single count. CDR3 sequence: CASGRATATSTEAFF. CDR3 bases: TGTGCCAGCGGGAGGGCGACAGCCACGAGCACTGAAGCTTTCTTT. This sequence joins TRBV6-5 and TRBJ1-1, with D maybe TRBD1 (5 bases). The germline CDR1 and CDR2 sequences are MNHEY and SVGAGI. The CDR3 is made up of 15 amino acids. Trimming left V 8 bases short and J 4 bases short, with 20 bases between.

The V and J genes are TRBV6-5 and TRBJ1-2; 7 bases match TRBD1. Germline V gene lookup returns CDR1 MNHEY and CDR2 SVGAGI. The CDR3 sequence is 15 residues long. Germline trimming cut 6 bases from V and 8 bases from J; bases unmatched to any gene: 15. CDR3 region: CASRPDPEGARGYTF. In nucleotides, the CDR3 is TGTGCCAGCAGACCCGACCCGGAGGGGGCGCGGGGCTACACCTTC.

The CDR3 sequence is CASSLGSQAIPYEQYF. In DNA form, the CDR3 reads TGCGCCAGCAGCTTGGGCTCCCAGGCCATTCCCTACGAGCAGTACTTC. The gene calls are TRBV5-1 and TRBJ2-7; no firm D call. There are 16 residues in the CDR3. Deletions cut 0 bases from V and 2 bases from J, with 15 bases between. From germline, CDR1 is SGHRS and CDR2 YFSETQ. Filled out from reference TRBV5-1 and TRBJ2-7, the complete variable domain reads KAGVTQTPRYLIKTRGQQVTLSCSPISGHRSVSWYQQTPGQGLQFLFEYFSETQRNKGNFPGRFSGRQFSNSRSEMNVSTLELGDSALYLCASSLGSQAIPYEQYFGPGTRLTVT.

This clone was picked up one time. CDR3 amino acids: CASSRLAGVEQYV. CDR3 nucleotide sequence: TGTGCCAGCAGCCGACTAGCGGGAGTCGAGCAGTACGTC. This chain joins TRBV6-2 or TRBV6-3 and TRBJ2-7; TRBD2 agrees at 12 bases. CDR3 size: 13 residues. Germline V gene lookup returns CDR1 MNHEY and CDR2 SVGEGT. V shed 6 bases, J shed 6 bases, and the junction held 3 bases outside the gene matches.

The chain has TRBV10-2 and TRBJ2-7; maybe TRBD2 (5 bases). The V end was cut by 6 bases, the J end by 4 bases, with 10 bases between. The CDR3 sequence is 12 residues long. Germline CDR1 and CDR2: WSHSY and SAAADI. The CDR3 protein is CASSLGKYEQYF. For the CDR3, the DNA is TGCGCCAGCAGCCTCGGGAAATACGAGCAGTACTTC.

This clone appeared once. The chain carries TRBV7-2 and TRBJ1-2, with D uncertain. The CDR3 contains 13 residues. CDR1 and CDR2 from the germline V gene are SGHTA and FQGNSA. The V end lost 6 bases, the J end lost 1 base, and 9 bases lay between the germline ends. Here the CDR3 DNA reads TGTGCCAGCAGTTCCGGGATTAACTATGGCTACACCTTC. Protein product: CASSSGINYGYTF.

V gene TRBV19 combines with J gene TRBJ2-1; the match to TRBD2 covers 8 bases. After removal of 4 bases from V and 0 bases from J, the junction contained 2 bases not matched to a gene. The CDR3 sequence is 15 residues long. Germline V gene lookup returns CDR1 LNHDA and CDR2 SQIVND (reference sequence). CDR3 amino acids: CASSKSGSSYNEQFF. Here the CDR3 DNA reads TGTGCCAGTAGTAAGAGCGGGAGCTCCTACAATGAGCAGTTCTTC.

The genes are TRBV11-3 and TRBJ1-6, with 7 nucleotides matching TRBD1. V dropped 5 bases and J dropped 7; count of bases not matched to a gene: 5. Per germline, CDR1 SGHNT and CDR2 YENEEA. This CDR3 is 14 amino acids long. The CDR3 sequence: CASSGRDRNSPLHF. The CDR3 DNA sequence: TGTGCCAGCAGCGGTCGGGACAGAAATTCACCCCTCCACTTT. The complete variable domain, with remaining parts taken from reference TRBV11-3 and TRBJ1-6, reads EAGVVQSPRYKIIEKKQPVAFWCNPISGHNTLYWYLQNLGQGPELLIRYENEEAVDDSQLPKDRFSAERLKGVDSTLKIQPAELGDSAVYLCASSGRDRNSPLHFGNGTRLTVT.

The V call is TRBV7-9, the J call TRBJ1-2; tentative D call: TRBD1 (5 bases). The V and J ends lost 6 bases and 7 bases respectively, with 21 bases between them. Germline CDR1 reads SEHNR; CDR2 reads FQNEAQ (reference sequence). The CDR3 length is 15 residues. The CDR3 nucleotides read TGTGCCAGCAGATCACCCACGGGGGTTCTTGGTGGCTACACCTTC. It translates to CASRSPTGVLGGYTF. The full variable domain, its missing parts supplied by reference TRBV7-9 and TRBJ1-2, is DTGVSQNPRHKITKRGQNVTFRCDPISEHNRLYWYRQTLGQGPEFLTYFQNEAQLEKSRLLSDRFSAERPKGSFSTLEIQRTEQGDSAMYLCASRSPTGVLGGYTFGSGTRLTVV.

This chain links TRBV12-3 or TRBV12-4 with TRBJ2-6, with D possibly being TRBD1 (5 bases). The CDR3 has 13 residues. V lost 5 bases and J 3 bases, leaving 5 bases between the germline ends. CDR3 coding DNA: TGTGCCAGCAGTCAGGGTGGGGCCAACGTCCTGACTTTC. Its translation is CASSQGGANVLTF.

V gene TRBV5-1 combines with J gene TRBJ1-2, with TRBD1 matching 7 bases. V trimming: 6 bases; J trimming: 4 bases; junction bases outside the gene matches: 12. The CDR3 has 15 residues. Germline CDR1 and CDR2: SGHRS and YFSETQ. CDR3 coding DNA: TGCGCCAGCACCCCAGATCAGGGGGAGGTCTATGGCTACACCTTC. Protein sequence: CASTPDQGEVYGYTF.

The gene calls are TRBV7-2 and TRBJ1-2; 10 nucleotides match TRBD1. Trimming took 0 bases from V and 7 from J; bases not matched to a gene: 8. The germline V gene has CDR1 SGHTA and CDR2 FQGNSA. The CDR3 is made up of 16 amino acids. The CDR3 reads CASSLAGQGWEGGYTF. DNA of the CDR3: TGTGCCAGCAGCTTAGCGGGACAGGGGTGGGAGGGTGGCTACACCTTC.

The chain joins TRBV21-1 to TRBJ2-7; the tabulated D call, TRBD2, remains unverified against the DNA. TRBV21-1 is labeled a pseudogene. This CDR3 is 15 amino acids long. The CDR3 here is CASSQGTSGSNEQYV. For the CDR3, the DNA is TGTGCCAGCAGCCAAGGGACTAGCGGGAGTAATGAGCAGTACGTC.

The chain uses TRBV11-3 and TRBJ2-5; 7 bases fit TRBD1. CDR3 size: 14 residues. The trim removed 1 base at V and 3 bases at J, leaving 2 bases unmatched. Germline CDR1 reads SGHNT; CDR2 reads YENEEA. The CDR3 is CASSLGGTEETQYF. DNA for the CDR3: TGTGCCAGCAGCTTAGGTGGGACAGAAGAGACCCAGTACTTC. Filled out from reference TRBV11-3 and TRBJ2-5, the complete variable domain reads EAGVVQSPRYKIIEKKQPVAFWCNPISGHNTLYWYLQNLGQGPELLIRYENEEAVDDSQLPKDRFSAERLKGVDSTLKIQPAELGDSAVYLCASSLGGTEETQYFGPGTRLLVL.

This chain uses TRBV27 with TRBJ2-7; 8 bases match TRBD2. Germline CDR1 and CDR2: MNHEY and SMNVEV (reference sequence). V dropped 2 bases and J dropped 2; count of bases not matched to a gene: 5. CDR3 size: 15 residues. The CDR3 sequence is CASSLTGRGAYEQYV. Written as DNA, the CDR3 is TGTGCCAGCAGTTTAACCGGGAGGGGCGCCTACGAGCAGTACGTC.

This chain joins TRBV11-3 and TRBJ1-1; D is possibly TRBD1 (6 bases). This CDR3 spans 15 amino acids. Germline V CDR1 and CDR2: SGHNT, YENEEA. V lost 1 base to trimming and J lost 1 base, with 10 bases between them. The CDR3 region is CASSLGGQRNTEAFF. CDR3 nucleotide sequence: TGTGCCAGCAGCTTAGGGGGGCAGCGGAACACTGAAGCTTTCTTT. The whole variable domain, remainder taken from reference TRBV11-3 and TRBJ1-1, is EAGVVQSPRYKIIEKKQPVAFWCNPISGHNTLYWYLQNLGQGPELLIRYENEEAVDDSQLPKDRFSAERLKGVDSTLKIQPAELGDSAVYLCASSLGGQRNTEAFFGQGTRLTVV.

The V gene is TRBV7-2, the J gene TRBJ2-5; 7 bases are shared with TRBD1. This CDR3 region has 12 residues. J was trimmed by 13 bases and V by 3 bases; bases with no gene match: 8. Germline CDR1 and CDR2: SGHTA and FQGNSA. As DNA, the CDR3 is TGTGCCAGCAGCTTTACTGAACAGGGGAGGTACTTC. Protein sequence: CASSFTEQGRYF.

The chain uses TRBV2 and TRBJ1-1, with a possible D match to TRBD1 (5 bases). V was trimmed by 7 bases and J by 2 bases, leaving 14 bases between them. Germline V gene sequence: CDR1 SNHLY, CDR2 FYNNEI. The CDR3 is 14 residues long. DNA of the CDR3: TGTGCCAGCATTGCGAGACAGCTAAACACTGAAGCTTTCTTT. This sequence encodes CASIARQLNTEAFF.

This clone showed up just once. The V gene is TRBV7-2, the J gene TRBJ1-1; no definite D call. The CDR3 consists of 13 residues. CDR1 is SGHTA and CDR2 is FQGNSA in the germline V gene. Trimming left V 5 bases short and J 1 base short, with 8 bases between. CDR3 loop: CASSTQRNTEAFF. Written as DNA, the CDR3 is TGTGCCAGCAGCACACAACGGAACACTGAAGCTTTCTTT.

This clone appeared once. The chain recombines TRBV5-4 with TRBJ2-2; D is uncertain. V lost 1 base and J lost 4, with 11 bases in between. CDR1 and CDR2 (germline): SGHNT, YYREEE (reference sequence). The CDR3 consists of 15 residues. This chain's CDR3 is CASSLISPSTGELFF. In DNA form, the CDR3 reads TGTGCCAGCAGCTTGATTAGCCCATCCACCGGGGAGCTGTTTTTT.

V is TRBV2 and J is TRBJ1-4; 8 nucleotides agree with TRBD1. In germline, CDR1 is SNHLY, CDR2 FYNNEI. This CDR3 has 16 residues. J gave up 0 bases and V 1 base, and 1 base lay outside the gene matches. CDR3 nucleotides: TGTGCCAGCAGTGAAGTGACAGGGGCAACTAATGAAAAACTGTTTTTT. The encoded protein is CASSEVTGATNEKLFF. The whole variable domain, filled in from reference TRBV2 and TRBJ1-4, reads EPEVTQTPSHQVTQMGQEVILRCVPISNHLYFYWYRQILGQKVEFLVSFYNNEISEKSEIFDDQFSVERPDGSNFTLKIRSTKLEDSAMYFCASSEVTGATNEKLFFGSGTQLSVL.